This T cell receptor beta chain was sequenced in a study of cytomegalovirus exposure and HLA in healthy donors (dated by TCRdb to the late 2010s). Broadly, across the study: In an earlier analysis of under 750 of the donors, under 300 Gb of sequence data and 117 million unique TCR beta sequences from roughly 190 million T cells were reported. The T cell repertoires of under 700 subjects were profiled by immunosequencing and related to cytomegalovirus serostatus. Across 398 genotyped donors of the cohort, an average of roughly 250,000 unique TCR beta nucleotide sequences per donor were sequenced, and roughly 18% of those sequences were non-productive. A later analysis re-analyzed previously published TCR beta repertoires from 660 or so donors and added high-resolution HLA genotyping to study TCR occurrence patterns. An earlier analysis of 587 of the donors applied high-throughput TCR beta sequencing to assess whether each TCR beta V gene segment acted as functional or pseudogenic. In a later genetic analysis, genome-wide SNP genotypes for about 55% of the 666 donors were used, and that subset was treated as a discovery cohort. Rather than using new phenotypic data, the later analysis identified candidate immune exposures from TCR beta sequences and from how often those sequences occurred across donors. Class I and class II HLA loci were covered by the typing at four-digit resolution. Among the roughly 400 genotyped donors, approximately 77% belonged to the genetic ancestry cluster associated with self-reported Caucasian donors. To predict cytomegalovirus infection status, the study combined high-throughput TCR immunosequencing, statistical association of individual TCRs with disease status, and machine learning. Alongside the repertoire data, information on donor age, sex, ethnicity and CMV serostatus was compiled. The study aimed to test whether signatures of past pathogen exposure could be identified by cataloging public T cell receptors. Besides the first cohort of 550 to 750 subjects, a separate validation cohort made up of 120 different subjects was used. Every discovery cohort repertoire had been produced on one sequencing platform. Typing coverage differed by locus: A, B, C, DRB1 and DQB1 were typed in roughly 620-640 donors, DQA1 in about 510, DPA1 in some 570, and DPB1 in 400 to 480. Roughly 300 gigabases of sequencing data and around 90 million unique TCR sequences made up an early release that covered roughly 670 HLA-typed donors. Because of strong linkage in the cohort, a few DR-DQ haplotypes were treated as single units for association and clustering.

Libraries were made using the immunoSEQ multiplex PCR assay. The multiplex PCR relied on a mix of 60 forward primers for TCR Vbeta segments and 13 reverse primers for TCR Jbeta segments. The CDR3 region of rearranged TCR beta genes was amplified from genomic DNA by a multiplex PCR assay. The Illumina HiSeq System was used to sequence the amplified TCR beta libraries as 87-base-pair reads. As for the original processing: A later analysis counted tens of millions of unique TCR beta chains across the 650 to 700 repertoires, and about 10 million of these chains were shared by at least two donors. A nearest-neighbor algorithm error-corrected the raw reads and collapsed the reads into unique sequences, merging closely related sequences to remove PCR and sequencing errors. V, D and J gene segments were assigned by aligning CDR3 sequences to IMGT reference sequences. Each retained sequence needed at least a six-nucleotide match to both a V gene segment and a J gene segment. A rearrangement was called productive if the CDR3 had no stop codons and remained in frame with V and J, and every other rearrangement was called non-productive. Following IMGT convention, CDR3 was defined as the stretch from the second conserved V-encoded cysteine up to the conserved J-encoded phenylalanine. In an earlier analysis of 500 to 650 of the donors, sequences lacking an unambiguous match to a single V gene segment were excluded. In an earlier analysis of 587 of the donors, V segments were called functional above 56.7% productive rearrangements and were called segregating when the between-donor standard deviation exceeded 5%. A statistical classification framework was developed to diagnose cytomegalovirus status using the catalog of TCR beta chain sequences. In a later analysis, V and J genes were assigned by comparing TCR nucleotide sequences against IMGT/GENE-DB human TR gene sequences. Using the TCRdist pipeline, a later analysis assigned CDR3 sequences along with most-parsimonious VDJ recombination scenarios. In a later analysis, each TCR beta chain was defined by its CDR3 amino acid sequence together with its V-gene family, and reads without a unique V-gene family were excluded. As a way to deal with suspected cross-contamination and a sequencing artifact, a later analysis dropped hundreds of nucleotide sequences that were highly shared and had low generation probability. In a later analysis, a clonal expansion index for each public chain was calculated from normalized within-repertoire ranks of inferred template counts. Generation probabilities in a later analysis came from a VDJ recombination model fitted to out-of-frame rearrangements, and those results were checked against IGoR. A later analysis scored TCR-TCR, TCR-HLA and TCR-CMV co-occurrence with hypergeometric tests, applying a repertoire-size bias correction to TCR pairs. In a later analysis, false discovery rates were estimated by permuting HLA or CMV assignments 20 times. In a later analysis, co-occurring TCRs were grouped using DBSCAN, with TCRdist sequence similarity added in when clustering inside HLA-allele-positive subsets. Repertoires with fewer than 30,000 or more than 120,000 public chains were left out of co-occurrence clustering, as were four to six repertoires with anomalous nucleotide sharing. TCRdb provides this immuneACCESS table in a form limited to in-frame rearrangements. Some clones are lacking; in checked studies, under half of them reflect an unresolved V gene, and why the rest are absent is not known. Clone size and V and J calls were adopted from that table, with D and trimming inferred from the DNA. This specimen's table enumerates approximately 110,000 clones. Less than 4.5% of the sample is in the top ten clones.

According to the germline V gene (reference sequence), CDR1 reads DFQATT and CDR2 reads SNEGSKA. The CDR3, cysteine through phenylalanine, is 10 amino acids long. The sequence is cut down to CDR3 DNA, 30 bases in frame from base 1. About this clone itself: Its antigen remains undetermined. An end of the junction does not agree with germline; a read error may underlie this.

Results and caveats for the whole study, not just this receptor: According to a later genetic analysis, donors in an Asian-associated ancestry cluster had fewer N-insertions in productive TCRs than the approximately 670-donor mean. Assigning TCR associations to individual alleles was difficult when HLA alleles, especially DR and DQ, strongly co-occurred. In a later analysis, around 15,000 TCR beta sequences were associated with specific HLA alleles at a false discovery rate of 0.05. The cohort was sequenced for TCR beta chains only, and without alpha or paired-chain data the features that could be detected were limited. Because the 87-base-pair reads could not distinguish some IMGT-functional V segments, including TRBV6-2 and TRBV6-3, those segments were excluded. In an earlier analysis of fewer than 750 of the donors, most TCR beta V segments were observed in productive rearrangements about 87% or about 30% of the time, broadly matching IMGT annotations. Because some donors lacked HLA typing at each locus, the association tests relied only on the typed subset. A later analysis reported that several top co-occurrence clusters appeared linked to parvovirus B19, influenza, CMV and Epstein-Barr virus. A group of highly shared sequence variants was considered likely to be a technical artifact of the sequencing pipeline. A further reported finding was that TCR beta sequences accurately predicted the HLA-A and HLA-B alleles for most subjects in the first cohort. It was suggested by the authors that the approach could potentially be generalized to other disease states and immunological phenotypes. Linkage disequilibrium might explain the correlated functional status among segregating V segments, but an unknown experimental factor could not be ruled out. A few of the identified cytomegalovirus-associated TCR beta chains were confirmed in vitro to be specific for cytomegalovirus antigens. While some public TCRs were present in many individuals, most TCR sequences turned up only very rarely across donors. The only immune exposure information available for the cohort was CMV serostatus. Most CMV-associated TCR beta chains appeared to be HLA-restricted in a later analysis, and the HLA associations seemed to be driven largely by CMV exposure. A later analysis found that TCR association rates varied across HLA loci, with DRB1 alleles showing the most associated TCRs and HLA-C alleles the fewest. Around 16 rarely observed V segments, including chromosome 9 orphons, were excluded from the earlier analysis of almost 600 of the donors because counts were too low. The classifier was reported to diagnose cytomegalovirus status with high specificity and sensitivity in both the original and validation cohorts. A total of 150 to 200 TCR beta chains were listed by the study as associated with cytomegalovirus. Compared with equally common non-associated chains, HLA-associated TCR beta chains in a later analysis were more clonally expanded and had lower generation probabilities. In a later genetic analysis, a missense DCLRE1C variant was associated with V-gene and J-gene trimming of TCR beta chains, and the association was replicated in an independent cohort. Roughly uniform sequencing depth across donors was assumed in presence/absence analyses, although this assumption may not hold.

The cohort consisted of approximately 670 healthy bone marrow donors. At the time of sampling, all cohort members were nominally healthy, though unrecorded immune exposures were likely present. The donor was CMV seronegative and belonged to the group of over 350 seronegative cohort members. A peripheral blood sample was collected from each donor, and TCR beta sequencing was performed on peripheral blood mononuclear cells. The Qiagen DNeasy Blood Extraction Kit was used to extract genomic DNA from the blood cell samples. The specimen was PBMCs. The chain employs TRBV20-1 and TRBJ2-3; the D segment could be TRBD2, given 5 matching bases. The receptor was isolated from a man aged 18 to 35 in good health and CMV-seronegative. DNA sequence: TGCAGTGCTAGGGAGGAGAGGACTCATTTT. This encodes CSAREERTHF.